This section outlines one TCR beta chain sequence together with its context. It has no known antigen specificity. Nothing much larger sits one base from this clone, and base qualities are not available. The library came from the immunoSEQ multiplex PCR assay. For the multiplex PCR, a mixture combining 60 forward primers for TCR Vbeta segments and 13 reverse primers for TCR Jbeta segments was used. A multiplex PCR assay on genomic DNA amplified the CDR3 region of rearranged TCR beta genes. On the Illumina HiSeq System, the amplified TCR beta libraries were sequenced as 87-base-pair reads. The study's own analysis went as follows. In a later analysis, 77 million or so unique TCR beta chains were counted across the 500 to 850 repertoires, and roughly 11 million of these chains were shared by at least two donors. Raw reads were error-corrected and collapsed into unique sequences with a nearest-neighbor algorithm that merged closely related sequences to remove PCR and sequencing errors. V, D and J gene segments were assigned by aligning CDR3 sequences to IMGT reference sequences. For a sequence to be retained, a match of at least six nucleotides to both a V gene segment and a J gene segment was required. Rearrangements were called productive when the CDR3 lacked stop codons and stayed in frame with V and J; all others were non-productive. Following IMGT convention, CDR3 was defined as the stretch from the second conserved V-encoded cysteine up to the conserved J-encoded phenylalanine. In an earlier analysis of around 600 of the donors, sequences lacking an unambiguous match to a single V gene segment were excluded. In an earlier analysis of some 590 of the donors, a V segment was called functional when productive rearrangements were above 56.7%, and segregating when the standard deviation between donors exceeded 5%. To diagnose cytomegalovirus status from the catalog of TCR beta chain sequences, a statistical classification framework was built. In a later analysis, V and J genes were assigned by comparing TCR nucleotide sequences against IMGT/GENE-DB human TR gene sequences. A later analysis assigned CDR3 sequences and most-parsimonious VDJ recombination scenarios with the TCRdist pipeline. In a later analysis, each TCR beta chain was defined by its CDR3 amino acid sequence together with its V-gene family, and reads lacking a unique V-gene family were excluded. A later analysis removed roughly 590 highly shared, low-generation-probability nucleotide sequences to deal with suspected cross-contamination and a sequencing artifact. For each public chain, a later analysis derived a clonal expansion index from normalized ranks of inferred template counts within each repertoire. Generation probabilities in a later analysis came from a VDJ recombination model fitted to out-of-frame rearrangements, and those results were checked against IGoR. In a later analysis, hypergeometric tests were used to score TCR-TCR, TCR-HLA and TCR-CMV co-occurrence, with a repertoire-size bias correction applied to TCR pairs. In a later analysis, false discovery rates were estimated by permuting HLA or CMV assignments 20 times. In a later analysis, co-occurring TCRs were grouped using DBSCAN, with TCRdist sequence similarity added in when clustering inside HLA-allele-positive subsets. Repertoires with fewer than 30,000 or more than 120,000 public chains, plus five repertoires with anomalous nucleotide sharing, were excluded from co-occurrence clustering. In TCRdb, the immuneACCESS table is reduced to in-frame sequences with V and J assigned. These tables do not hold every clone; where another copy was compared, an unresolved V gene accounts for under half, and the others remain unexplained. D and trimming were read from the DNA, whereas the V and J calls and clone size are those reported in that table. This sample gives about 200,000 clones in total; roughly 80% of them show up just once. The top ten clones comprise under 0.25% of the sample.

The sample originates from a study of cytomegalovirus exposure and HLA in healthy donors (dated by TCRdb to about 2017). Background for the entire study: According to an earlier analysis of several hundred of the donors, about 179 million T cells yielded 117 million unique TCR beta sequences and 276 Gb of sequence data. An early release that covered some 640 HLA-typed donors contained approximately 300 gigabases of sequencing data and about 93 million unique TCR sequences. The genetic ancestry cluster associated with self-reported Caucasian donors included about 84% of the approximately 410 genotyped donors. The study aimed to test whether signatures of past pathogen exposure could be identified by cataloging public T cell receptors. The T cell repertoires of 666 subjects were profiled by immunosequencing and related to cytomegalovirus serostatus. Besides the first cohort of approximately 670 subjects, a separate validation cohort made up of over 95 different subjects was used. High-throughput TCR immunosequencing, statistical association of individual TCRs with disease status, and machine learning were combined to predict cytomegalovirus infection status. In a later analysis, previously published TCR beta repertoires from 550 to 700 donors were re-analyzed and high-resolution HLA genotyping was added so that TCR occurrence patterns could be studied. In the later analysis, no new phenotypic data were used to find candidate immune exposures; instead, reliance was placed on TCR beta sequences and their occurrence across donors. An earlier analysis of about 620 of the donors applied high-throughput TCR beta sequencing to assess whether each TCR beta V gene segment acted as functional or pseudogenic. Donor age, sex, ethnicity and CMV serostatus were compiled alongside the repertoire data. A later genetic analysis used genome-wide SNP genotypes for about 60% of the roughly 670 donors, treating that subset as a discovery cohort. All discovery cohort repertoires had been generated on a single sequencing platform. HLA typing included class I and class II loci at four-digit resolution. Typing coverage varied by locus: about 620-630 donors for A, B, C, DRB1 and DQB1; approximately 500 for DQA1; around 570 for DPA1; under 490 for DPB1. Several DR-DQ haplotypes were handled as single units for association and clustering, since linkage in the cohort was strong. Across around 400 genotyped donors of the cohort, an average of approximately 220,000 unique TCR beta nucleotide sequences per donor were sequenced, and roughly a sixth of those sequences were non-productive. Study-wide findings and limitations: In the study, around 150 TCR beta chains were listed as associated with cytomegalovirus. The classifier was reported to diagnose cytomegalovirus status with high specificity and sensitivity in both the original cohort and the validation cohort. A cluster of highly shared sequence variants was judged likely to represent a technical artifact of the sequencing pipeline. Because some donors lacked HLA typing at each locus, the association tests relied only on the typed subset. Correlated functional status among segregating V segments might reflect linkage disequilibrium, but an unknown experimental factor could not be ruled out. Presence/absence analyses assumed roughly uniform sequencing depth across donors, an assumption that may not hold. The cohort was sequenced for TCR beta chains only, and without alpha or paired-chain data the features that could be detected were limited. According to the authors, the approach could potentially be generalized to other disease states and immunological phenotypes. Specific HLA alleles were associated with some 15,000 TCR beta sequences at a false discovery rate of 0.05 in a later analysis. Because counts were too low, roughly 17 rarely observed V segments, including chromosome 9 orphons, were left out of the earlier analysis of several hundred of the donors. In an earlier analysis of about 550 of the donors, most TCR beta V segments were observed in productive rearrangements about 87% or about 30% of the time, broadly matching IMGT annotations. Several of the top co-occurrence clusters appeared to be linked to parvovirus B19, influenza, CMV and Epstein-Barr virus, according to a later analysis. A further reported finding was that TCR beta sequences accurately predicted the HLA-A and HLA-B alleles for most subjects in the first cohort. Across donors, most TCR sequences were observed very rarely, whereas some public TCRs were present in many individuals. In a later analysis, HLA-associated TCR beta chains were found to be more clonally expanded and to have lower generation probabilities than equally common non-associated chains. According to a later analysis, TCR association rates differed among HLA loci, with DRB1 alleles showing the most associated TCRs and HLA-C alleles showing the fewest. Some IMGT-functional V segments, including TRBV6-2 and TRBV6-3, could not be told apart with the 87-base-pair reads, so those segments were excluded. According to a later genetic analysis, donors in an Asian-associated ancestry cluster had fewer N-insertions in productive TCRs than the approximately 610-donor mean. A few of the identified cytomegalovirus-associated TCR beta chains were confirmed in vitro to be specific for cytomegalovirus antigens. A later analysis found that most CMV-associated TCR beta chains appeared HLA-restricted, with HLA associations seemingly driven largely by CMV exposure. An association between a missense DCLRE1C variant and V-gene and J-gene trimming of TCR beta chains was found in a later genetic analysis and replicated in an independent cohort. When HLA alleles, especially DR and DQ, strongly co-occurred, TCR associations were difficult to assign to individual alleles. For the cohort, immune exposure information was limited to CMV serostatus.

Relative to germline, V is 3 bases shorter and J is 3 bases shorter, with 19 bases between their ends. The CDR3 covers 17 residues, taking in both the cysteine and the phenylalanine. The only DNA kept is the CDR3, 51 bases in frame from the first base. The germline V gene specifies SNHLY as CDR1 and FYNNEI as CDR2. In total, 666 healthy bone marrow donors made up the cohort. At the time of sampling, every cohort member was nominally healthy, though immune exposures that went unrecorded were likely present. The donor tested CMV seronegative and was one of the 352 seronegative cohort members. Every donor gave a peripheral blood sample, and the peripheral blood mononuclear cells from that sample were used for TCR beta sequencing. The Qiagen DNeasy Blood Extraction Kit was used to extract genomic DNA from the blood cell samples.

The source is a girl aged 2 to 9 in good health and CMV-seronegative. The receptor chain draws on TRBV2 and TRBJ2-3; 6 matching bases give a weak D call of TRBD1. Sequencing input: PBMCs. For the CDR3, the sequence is CASSDSMAGDETDTQYF. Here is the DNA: TGTGCCAGCAGTGATTCAATGGCAGGGGATGAGACAGATACGCAGTATTTT.